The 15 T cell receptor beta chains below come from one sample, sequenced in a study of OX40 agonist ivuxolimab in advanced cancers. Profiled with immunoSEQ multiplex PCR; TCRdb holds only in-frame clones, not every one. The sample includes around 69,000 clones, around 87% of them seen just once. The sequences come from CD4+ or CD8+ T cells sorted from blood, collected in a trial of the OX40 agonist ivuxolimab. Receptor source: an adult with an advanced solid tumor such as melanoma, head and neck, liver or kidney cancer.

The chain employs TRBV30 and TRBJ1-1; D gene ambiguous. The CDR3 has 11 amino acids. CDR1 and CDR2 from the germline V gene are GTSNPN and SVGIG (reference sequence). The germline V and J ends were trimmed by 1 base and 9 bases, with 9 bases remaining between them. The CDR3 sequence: CAWSGYTQAFF. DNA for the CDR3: TGTGCCTGGAGTGGTTACACCCAAGCTTTCTTT.

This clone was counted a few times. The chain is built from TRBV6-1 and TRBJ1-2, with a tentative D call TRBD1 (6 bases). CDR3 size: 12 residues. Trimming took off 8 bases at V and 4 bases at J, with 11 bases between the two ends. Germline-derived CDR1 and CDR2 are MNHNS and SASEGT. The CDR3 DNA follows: TGTGCCAGCGGGGGGCAGCTCTATGGCTACACCTTC. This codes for CASGGQLYGYTF.

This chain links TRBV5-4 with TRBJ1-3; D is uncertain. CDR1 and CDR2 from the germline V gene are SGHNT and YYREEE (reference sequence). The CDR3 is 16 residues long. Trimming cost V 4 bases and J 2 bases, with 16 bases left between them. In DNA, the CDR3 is TGTGCCAGCAGCGTCTGGGCGGCGAGCCCTGGAAACACCATATATTTT. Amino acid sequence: CASSVWAASPGNTIYF.

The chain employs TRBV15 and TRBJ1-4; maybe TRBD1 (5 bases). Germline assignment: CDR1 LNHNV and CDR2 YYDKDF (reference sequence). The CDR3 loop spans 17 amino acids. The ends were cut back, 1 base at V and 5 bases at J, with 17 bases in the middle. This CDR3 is CATSRGPLGGENEKLFF. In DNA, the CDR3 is TGTGCCACCAGCAGAGGCCCCCTCGGGGGAGAGAATGAAAAACTGTTTTTT.

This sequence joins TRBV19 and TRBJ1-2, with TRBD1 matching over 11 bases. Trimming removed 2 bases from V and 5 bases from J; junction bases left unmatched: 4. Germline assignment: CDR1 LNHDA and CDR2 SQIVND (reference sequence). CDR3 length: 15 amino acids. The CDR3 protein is CASSIPGQGAYGYTF. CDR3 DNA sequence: TGTGCCAGTAGTATACCCGGACAGGGGGCATATGGCTACACCTTC.

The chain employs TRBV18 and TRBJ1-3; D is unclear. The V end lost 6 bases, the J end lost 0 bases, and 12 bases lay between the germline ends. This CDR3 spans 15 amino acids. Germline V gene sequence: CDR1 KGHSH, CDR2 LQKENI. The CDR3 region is CASSPTRSSGNTIYF. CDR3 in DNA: TGTGCCAGCTCTCCTACACGGAGCTCTGGAAACACCATATATTTT.

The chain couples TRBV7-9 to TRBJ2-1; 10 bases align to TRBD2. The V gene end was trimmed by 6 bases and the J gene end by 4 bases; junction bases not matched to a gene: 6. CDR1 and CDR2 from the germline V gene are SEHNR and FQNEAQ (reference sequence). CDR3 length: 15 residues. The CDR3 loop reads CASRDSSGGYNEQFF. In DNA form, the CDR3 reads TGTGCCAGCAGAGATTCTAGCGGGGGTTACAATGAGCAGTTCTTC.

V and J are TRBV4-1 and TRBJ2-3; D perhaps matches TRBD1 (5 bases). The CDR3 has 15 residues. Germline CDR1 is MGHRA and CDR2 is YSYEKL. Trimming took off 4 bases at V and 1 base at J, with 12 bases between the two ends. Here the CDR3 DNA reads TGCGCCAGCAGCCGTCTCAGGGATGGCACAGATACGCAGTATTTT. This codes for CASSRLRDGTDTQYF.

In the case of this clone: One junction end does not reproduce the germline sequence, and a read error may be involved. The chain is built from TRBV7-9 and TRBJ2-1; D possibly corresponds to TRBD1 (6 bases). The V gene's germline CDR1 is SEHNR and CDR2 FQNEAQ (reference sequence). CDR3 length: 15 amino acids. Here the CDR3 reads CASSLETGSYNEQLF. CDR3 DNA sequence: TGTGCCAGCAGCCTGGAGACAGGCTCCTACAATGAGCAGCTCTTC.

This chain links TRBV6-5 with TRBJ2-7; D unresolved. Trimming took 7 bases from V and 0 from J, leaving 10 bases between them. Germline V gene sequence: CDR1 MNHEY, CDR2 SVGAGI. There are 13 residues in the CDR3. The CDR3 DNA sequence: TGTGCCAGCACCGACGGCAGCTCCTACGAGCAGTACTTC. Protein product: CASTDGSSYEQYF.

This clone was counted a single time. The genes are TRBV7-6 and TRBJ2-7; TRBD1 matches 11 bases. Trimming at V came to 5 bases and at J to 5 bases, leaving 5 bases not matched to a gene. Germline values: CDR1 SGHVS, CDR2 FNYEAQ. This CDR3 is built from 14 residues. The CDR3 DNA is TGTGCCAGCAGCCATGGACAGGGGGCAGACGAGCAGTACTTC. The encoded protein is CASSHGQGADEQYF.

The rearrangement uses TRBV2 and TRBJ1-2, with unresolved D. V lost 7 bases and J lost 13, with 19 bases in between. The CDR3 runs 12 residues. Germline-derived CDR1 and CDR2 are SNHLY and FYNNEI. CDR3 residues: CASTVLGPRSTF. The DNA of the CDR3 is TGTGCCAGCACGGTGCTTGGACCCCGTTCCACCTTC. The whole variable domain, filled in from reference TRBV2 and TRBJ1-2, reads EPEVTQTPSHQVTQMGQEVILRCVPISNHLYFYWYRQILGQKVEFLVSFYNNEISEKSEIFDDQFSVERPDGSNFTLKIRSTKLEDSAMYFCASTVLGPRSTFGSGTRLTVV.

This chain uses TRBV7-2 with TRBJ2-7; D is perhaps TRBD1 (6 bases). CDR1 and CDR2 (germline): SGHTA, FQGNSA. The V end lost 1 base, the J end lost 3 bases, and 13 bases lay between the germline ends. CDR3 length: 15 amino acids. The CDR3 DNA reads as TGTGCCAGCAGCTTAGGGCAGGGGTACATCTACGAGCAGTACGTC. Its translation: CASSLGQGYIYEQYV.

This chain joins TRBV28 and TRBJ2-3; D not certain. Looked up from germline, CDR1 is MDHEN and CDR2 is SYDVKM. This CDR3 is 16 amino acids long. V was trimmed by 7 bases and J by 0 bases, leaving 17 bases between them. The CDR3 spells CASNPPQDASTDTQYF. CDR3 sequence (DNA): TGTGCCAGCAACCCACCGCAGGATGCTAGCACAGATACGCAGTATTTT.

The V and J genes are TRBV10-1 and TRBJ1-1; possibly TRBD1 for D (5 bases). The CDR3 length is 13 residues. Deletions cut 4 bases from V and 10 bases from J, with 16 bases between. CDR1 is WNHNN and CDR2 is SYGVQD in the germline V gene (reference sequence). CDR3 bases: TGCGCCAGCAGTGGGCAGTCTCGAGGGACAGCTTTCTTT. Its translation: CASSGQSRGTAFF.